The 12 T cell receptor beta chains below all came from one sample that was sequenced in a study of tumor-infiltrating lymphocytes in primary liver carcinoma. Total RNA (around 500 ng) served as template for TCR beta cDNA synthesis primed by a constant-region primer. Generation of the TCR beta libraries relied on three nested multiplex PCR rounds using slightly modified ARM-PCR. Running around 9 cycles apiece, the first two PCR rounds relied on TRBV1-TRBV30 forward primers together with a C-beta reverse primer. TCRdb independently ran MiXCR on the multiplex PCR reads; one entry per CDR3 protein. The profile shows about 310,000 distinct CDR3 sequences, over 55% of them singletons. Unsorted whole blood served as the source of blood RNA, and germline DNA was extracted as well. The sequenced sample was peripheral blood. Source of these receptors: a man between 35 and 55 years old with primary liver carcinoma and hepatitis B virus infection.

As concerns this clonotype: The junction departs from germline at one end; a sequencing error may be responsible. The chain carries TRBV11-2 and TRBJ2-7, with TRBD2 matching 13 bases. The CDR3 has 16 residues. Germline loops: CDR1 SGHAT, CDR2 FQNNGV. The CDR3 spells CASSSPTSGRIYEQYF. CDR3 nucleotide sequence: TGTGCTAGCAGCTCCCCGACTAGCGGGAGGATCTACGAGCAGTACTTC. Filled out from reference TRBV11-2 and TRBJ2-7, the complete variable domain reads EAGVAQSPRYKIIEKRQSVAFWCNPISGHATLYWYQQILGQGPKLLIQFQNNGVVDDSQLPKDRFSAERLKGVDSTLKIQPAKLEDSAVYLCASSSPTSGRIYEQYFGPGTRLTVT.

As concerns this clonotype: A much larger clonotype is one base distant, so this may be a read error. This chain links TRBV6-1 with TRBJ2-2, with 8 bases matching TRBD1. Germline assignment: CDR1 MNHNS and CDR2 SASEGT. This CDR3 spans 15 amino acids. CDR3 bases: TGTGCCACTTCAGGAGACAGGGGTATCACCGGGGAGCCGTTTTTT. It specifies CATSGDRGITGEPFF.

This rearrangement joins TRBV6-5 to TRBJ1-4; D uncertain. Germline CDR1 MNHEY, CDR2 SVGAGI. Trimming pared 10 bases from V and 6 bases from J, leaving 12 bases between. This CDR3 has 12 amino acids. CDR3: CATGRLDEKLFF. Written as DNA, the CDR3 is TGTGCCACCGGGAGATTAGATGAAAAACTGTTTTTT.

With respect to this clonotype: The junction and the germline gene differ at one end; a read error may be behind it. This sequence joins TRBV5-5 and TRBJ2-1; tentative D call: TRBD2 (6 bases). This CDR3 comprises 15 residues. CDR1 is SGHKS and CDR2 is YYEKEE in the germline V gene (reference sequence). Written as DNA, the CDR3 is TGTACCAGCAACTCTAGTAGCGGTACCTACAATGAGCAGTTCTTC. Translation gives CTSNSSSGTYNEQFF.

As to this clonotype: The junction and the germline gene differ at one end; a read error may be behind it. CDR3 amino acids: CASRHLTGAIQPPHF. CDR3 DNA: TGTGCCAGCAGACATCTCACAGGGGCAATACAGCCCCCGCATTTT. The chain is built from TRBV28 and TRBJ1-5; TRBD1 aligns across 7 bases. CDR3 size: 15 residues. In germline, CDR1 is MDHEN, CDR2 SYDVKM.

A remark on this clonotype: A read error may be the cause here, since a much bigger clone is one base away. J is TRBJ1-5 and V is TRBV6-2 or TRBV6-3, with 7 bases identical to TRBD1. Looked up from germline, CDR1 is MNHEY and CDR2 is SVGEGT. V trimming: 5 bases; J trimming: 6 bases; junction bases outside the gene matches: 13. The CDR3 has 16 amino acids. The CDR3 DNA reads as TGTGCCAGCAGTCACCCCAGGACAGGCGGCAGTCAGCCCCAGCATTTT. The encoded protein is CASSHPRTGGSQPQHF.

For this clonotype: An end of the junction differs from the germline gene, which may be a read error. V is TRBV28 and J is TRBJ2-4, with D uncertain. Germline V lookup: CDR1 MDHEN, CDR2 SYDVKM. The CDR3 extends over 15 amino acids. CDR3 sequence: CSSSPPELARNIQYF. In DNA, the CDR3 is TGTTCCAGCAGCCCTCCCGAGTTGGCCAGAAACATTCAGTACTTC. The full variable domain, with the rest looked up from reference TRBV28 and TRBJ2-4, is DVKVTQSSRYLVKRTGEKVFLECVQDMDHENMFWYRQDPGLGLRLIYFSYDVKMKEKGDIPEGYSVSREKKERFSLILESASTNQTSMYLCSSSPPELARNIQYFGAGTRLSVL.

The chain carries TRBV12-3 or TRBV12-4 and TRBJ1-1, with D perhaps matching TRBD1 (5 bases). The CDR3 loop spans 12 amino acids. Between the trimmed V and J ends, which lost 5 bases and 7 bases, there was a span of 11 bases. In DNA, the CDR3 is TGTGCCAGCAGTCTACGGGGGGATGAAGCTTTCTTT. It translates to CASSLRGDEAFF.

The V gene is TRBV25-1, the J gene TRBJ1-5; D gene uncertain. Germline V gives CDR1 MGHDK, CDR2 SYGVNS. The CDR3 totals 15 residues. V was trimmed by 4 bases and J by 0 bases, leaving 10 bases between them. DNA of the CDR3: TGTGCCAGCAGTGCATCAGATTATAGCAATCAGCCCCAGCATTTT. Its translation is CASSASDYSNQPQHF.

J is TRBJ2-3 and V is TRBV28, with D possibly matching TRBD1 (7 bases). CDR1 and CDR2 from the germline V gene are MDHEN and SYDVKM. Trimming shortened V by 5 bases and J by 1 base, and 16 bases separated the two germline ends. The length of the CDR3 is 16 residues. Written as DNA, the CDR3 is TGTGCCAGCAGTGCGGGACAGAGACCAGGCACAGATACGCAGTATTTT. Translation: CASSAGQRPGTDTQYF.

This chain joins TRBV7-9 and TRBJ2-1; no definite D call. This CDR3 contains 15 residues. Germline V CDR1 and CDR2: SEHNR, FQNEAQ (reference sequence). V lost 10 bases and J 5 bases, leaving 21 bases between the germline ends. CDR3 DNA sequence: TGTGCCAACGCGGTTAGTGATGACAAACACAATGAGCAGTTCTTC. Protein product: CANAVSDDKHNEQFF.

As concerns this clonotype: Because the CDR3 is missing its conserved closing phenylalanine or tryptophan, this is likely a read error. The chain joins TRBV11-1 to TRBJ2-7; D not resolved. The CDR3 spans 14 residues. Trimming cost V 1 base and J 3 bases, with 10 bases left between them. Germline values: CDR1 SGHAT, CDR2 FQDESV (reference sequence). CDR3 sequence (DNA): TGTGCCAGCAGCTTAGGCGATAGGGACTACGAGCAGTACTCC. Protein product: CASSLGDRDYEQYS.